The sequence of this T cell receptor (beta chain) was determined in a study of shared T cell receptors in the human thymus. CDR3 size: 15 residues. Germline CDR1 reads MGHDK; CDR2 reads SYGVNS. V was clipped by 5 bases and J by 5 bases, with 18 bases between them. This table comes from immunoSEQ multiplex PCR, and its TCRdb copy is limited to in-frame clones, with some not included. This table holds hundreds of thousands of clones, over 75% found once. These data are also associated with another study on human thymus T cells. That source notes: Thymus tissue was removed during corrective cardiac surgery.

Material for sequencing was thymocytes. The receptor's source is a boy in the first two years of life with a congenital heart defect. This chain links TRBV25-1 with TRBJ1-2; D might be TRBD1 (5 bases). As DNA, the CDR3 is TGTGCCAGCAGTAGTGGACATCGCCCCATATATGGCTACACCTTC. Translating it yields CASSSGHRPIYGYTF.